Below are 24 T cell receptor beta chains sequenced from a single sample in a study of blood T cell repertoires in COVID-19. Data came from immunoSEQ multiplex PCR; TCRdb stores just in-frame clones and leaves some out. The repertoire holds some 380,000 clones, with 90% as singletons. Sequenced: peripheral blood. These receptors originate from a young man with active or convalescent COVID-19.

As DNA, the CDR3 is TGTGCCAGCAGTGAGGCGGTAGACAGTACTAATGAAAAACTGTTTTTT. It is translated as CASSEAVDSTNEKLFF. This sequence joins TRBV2 and TRBJ1-4; TRBD1 might be the D (5 bases). V was pared by 3 bases and J by 2 bases, with 13 bases between. CDR3 length: 16 amino acids. Germline CDR1 is SNHLY and CDR2 is FYNNEI. The full variable domain, in which reference TRBV2 and TRBJ1-4 provide the parts outside the CDR3, is EPEVTQTPSHQVTQMGQEVILRCVPISNHLYFYWYRQILGQKVEFLVSFYNNEISEKSEIFDDQFSVERPDGSNFTLKIRSTKLEDSAMYFCASSEAVDSTNEKLFFGSGTQLSVL.

The chain recombines TRBV4-3 with TRBJ2-3; D may be TRBD1 (5 bases). CDR1 and CDR2 (germline): LGHNA, YSLEER. The CDR3 runs to 15 residues. Trimming removed 2 bases from V and 2 bases from J, with 11 bases in between. The CDR3 nucleotides are TGCGCCAGCAGCCAACTGCCGACAGTCACAGATACGCAGTATTTT. Protein: CASSQLPTVTDTQYF.

The chain has TRBV18 and TRBJ2-7; 12 bases agree with TRBD2. The CDR3 is 15 amino acids. Germline values: CDR1 KGHSH, CDR2 LQKENI. Trimming took 5 bases from V and 6 from J; bases not matched to a gene: 8. In nucleotides, the CDR3 is TGTGCCAGCTCATCGGCTAGCGGGAGGGTGCTCGAGCAGTACTTC. As protein: CASSSASGRVLEQYF.

This clone appeared once. Other DNA sequences in this sample translate to the same CDR3. This sequence joins TRBV27 and TRBJ2-3; D unclear. Per the germline V gene, CDR1 is MNHEY and CDR2 is SMNVEV (reference sequence). V lost 5 bases and J lost 0, with 3 bases in between. The CDR3 loop spans 12 amino acids. As DNA, the CDR3 is TGTGCCAGCAGTCAAAGCACAGATACGCAGTATTTT. Protein sequence: CASSQSTDTQYF.

The chain uses TRBV28 and TRBJ1-2, with 11 bases lining up with TRBD1. The CDR3 extends over 15 amino acids. Trimming cost V 6 bases and J 4 bases; bases outside gene matches: 7. The germline V gene encodes CDR1 MDHEN and CDR2 SYDVKM. The CDR3 nucleotides read TGTGCCAGCAGCCTCCGGGACAGGGGGATCTATGGCTACACCTTC. Encoded protein: CASSLRDRGIYGYTF.

The chain employs TRBV27 and TRBJ1-2; TRBD1 matches 7 bases. V lost 5 bases and J lost 3; bases outside the gene matches: 12. The CDR3 has 16 amino acids. Germline V lookup: CDR1 MNHEY, CDR2 SMNVEV (reference sequence). CDR3 in DNA: TGTGCCAGCAGTCCCCGACAGGGTTCTAAGGACTATGGCTACACCTTC. Translating it yields CASSPRQGSKDYGYTF.

This clone was seen only once. This chain uses TRBV10-3 with TRBJ2-3, with 7 bases matching TRBD2. The CDR3 runs to 14 residues. Germline V gene data show CDR1 as ENHRY and CDR2 as SYGVKD. After removal of 8 bases from V and 4 bases from J, the junction contained 9 bases not matched to a gene. The CDR3 sequence: CAIRPGGSADTQYF. For the CDR3, the DNA is TGTGCCATCCGACCGGGAGGCTCAGCAGATACGCAGTATTTT.

The gene calls are TRBV5-1 and TRBJ2-7, with 7 bases fitting TRBD1. Germline CDR1 SGHRS, CDR2 YFSETQ. The CDR3 consists of 15 residues. V shed 0 bases and J 3 bases; nucleotides not matched to a gene: 6. The CDR3 DNA follows: TGCGCCAGCAGCTTGGAAGACGGACAGGACTACGAGCAGTACTTC. Translating gives CASSLEDGQDYEQYF. Looking up the rest from reference TRBV5-1 and TRBJ2-7 gives the full variable domain: KAGVTQTPRYLIKTRGQQVTLSCSPISGHRSVSWYQQTPGQGLQFLFEYFSETQRNKGNFPGRFSGRQFSNSRSEMNVSTLELGDSALYLCASSLEDGQDYEQYFGPGTRLTVT.

To note about this clone: At one of its ends the junction is not consistent with the germline gene, which may arise from a read error. V usage is TRBV5-1 and J usage is TRBJ1-2, with 9 bases that match TRBD1. The CDR3 has 15 residues. From germline, CDR1 is SGHRS and CDR2 YFSETQ. CDR3 nucleotide sequence: TGCGCCAGCCGCTTTAATACAGGGGGCGGCTATGGCTACACCTTC. Protein product: CASRFNTGGGYGYTF.

The V call is TRBV6-7, the J call TRBJ1-4; a possible D gene is TRBD1 (5 bases). TRBV6-7 is recorded as an ORF, its role being uncertain. The CDR3 runs to 16 residues. V lost 6 bases and J 7 bases, leaving 21 bases between the germline ends. CDR3 in DNA: TGTGCCAGCAGCTGGGGACCCCTGGGGGGTGGTGAAAAACTGTTTTTT. Translating gives CASSWGPLGGGEKLFF.

The chain has TRBV6-5 and TRBJ2-3, with TRBD2 identical over 9 bases. Germline CDR1 MNHEY, CDR2 SVGAGI. This CDR3 comprises 14 residues. V shed 11 bases, J shed 6 bases, and the junction held 12 bases outside the gene matches. CDR3 DNA: TGTGCCTCCCGGCAGCGGGAGGAGCTCGATACGCAGTATTTT. Translating it yields CASRQREELDTQYF.

The chain is built from TRBV25-1 and TRBJ1-4, with D maybe TRBD1 (5 bases). V was clipped by 2 bases and J by 7 bases, with 11 bases between them. This CDR3 has 14 residues. Germline CDR1 MGHDK, CDR2 SYGVNS. The DNA of the CDR3 is TGTGCCAGCAGTGAAAGCGGGGGTGGTGAAAAACTGTTTTTT. Encoded protein: CASSESGGGEKLFF.

On this clone: This CDR3 is also generated by other DNA sequences in the sample. The chain links TRBV12-3 or TRBV12-4 to TRBJ2-1; D is undetermined. This CDR3 comprises 12 residues. The ends were cut back, 6 bases at V and 6 bases at J, with 9 bases in the middle. The CDR3 DNA reads as TGTGCCAGCAGCCCAGGTTTCAATGAGCAGTTCTTC. Amino acid sequence: CASSPGFNEQFF.

This clone has more than one count but fewer than ten. This chain uses TRBV28 with TRBJ1-2; TRBD1 agrees at 9 bases. The CDR3 sequence is 16 residues long. The J segment lost 6 bases and the V segment lost 2 bases, leaving 10 bases of the junction unmatched. Germline V gives CDR1 MDHEN, CDR2 SYDVKM. DNA for the CDR3: TGTGCCAGCAGTTTAAGCGTAGGGACAGGGACGAATGGCTACACCTTC. Its protein product is CASSLSVGTGTNGYTF.

The chain employs TRBV5-8 and TRBJ2-5, with D tentatively TRBD1 (6 bases). Trimming removed 5 bases at V and 5 bases at J, with 16 bases between. The CDR3 totals 14 residues. In germline, CDR1 is SGHTS, CDR2 YDEGEE. CDR3 in DNA: TGTGCCAGCAGGCTTTACAGGGTTAGCGAGACCCAGTACTTC. Translating it yields CASRLYRVSETQYF. The complete variable domain, with remaining parts taken from reference TRBV5-8 and TRBJ2-5, reads EAGVTQSPTHLIKTRGQQATLRCSPISGHTSVYWYQQALGLGLQFLLWYDEGEERNRGNFPPRFSGRQFPNYSSELNVNALELEDSALYLCASRLYRVSETQYFGPGTRLLVL.

This clone was counted only a few times. The chain couples TRBV6-6 to TRBJ1-1; D is possibly TRBD1 (5 bases). Germline CDR1 reads MNHNY; CDR2 reads SVGAGI (reference sequence). V was clipped by 7 bases and J by 4 bases, with 16 bases between them. This CDR3 spans 14 amino acids. The CDR3 is CASIAPGIRTEAFF. The CDR3 bases are TGTGCCAGCATAGCCCCAGGGATACGCACTGAAGCTTTCTTT.

V gene TRBV27 combines with J gene TRBJ2-7; 13 nucleotides match TRBD2. Germline CDR1 MNHEY, CDR2 SMNVEV (reference sequence). J lost 0 bases, V lost 5 bases, and 10 bases had no gene match. The CDR3 has 18 residues. The CDR3 protein is CASSPGTSGASSSYEQYF. CDR3 bases: TGTGCCAGCAGTCCCGGGACTAGCGGGGCATCGAGCTCCTACGAGCAGTACTTC.

The chain's CDR3 is CASSLDGWATGNTIYF. CDR3 DNA sequence: TGTGCCAGCAGCTTAGATGGTTGGGCGACTGGAAACACCATATATTTT. The V call is TRBV7-2, the J call TRBJ1-3; D call uncertain. The CDR3 consists of 16 residues. Germline V gene lookup returns CDR1 SGHTA and CDR2 FQGNSA. V was clipped by 1 base and J by 2 bases, with 12 bases between them.

This clone was seen more than once but under ten times. The chain carries TRBV7-9 and TRBJ2-2, with a weak D call TRBD2 (6 bases). V was pared by 3 bases and J by 6 bases, with 17 bases between. This CDR3 has 16 residues. The germline CDR1 and CDR2 sequences are SEHNR and FQNEAQ (reference sequence). CDR3 protein: CASSFVPGLSPGELFF. The DNA for the CDR3 is TGTGCCAGCAGCTTCGTACCGGGACTTTCCCCCGGGGAGCTGTTTTTT.

This clone was counted between two and nine times. The chain combines TRBV27 with TRBJ1-6, with unresolved D. The CDR3 loop spans 13 amino acids. Germline lookup yields CDR1 MNHEY and CDR2 SMNVEV (reference sequence). Trimming removed 6 bases from V and 6 bases from J, with 9 bases in between. This CDR3 is CASSELLNSPLHF. The DNA for the CDR3 is TGTGCCAGCAGCGAACTACTTAATTCACCCCTCCACTTT.

The DNA for the CDR3 is TGCGCCAGCAGCATGATTTCGTCTCGGGGACTAGAGACCCAGTACTTC. Protein product: CASSMISSRGLETQYF. The J gene is TRBJ2-5, the V gene TRBV5-1; possible D gene TRBD2, 6 bases. The germline V gene encodes CDR1 SGHRS and CDR2 YFSETQ. The V end lost 4 bases, the J end lost 4 bases, and 20 bases lay between the germline ends. CDR3 size: 16 residues.

The rearrangement uses TRBV11-2 and TRBJ2-3; 11 nucleotides match TRBD2. Germline CDR1 reads SGHAT; CDR2 reads FQNNGV. The CDR3 has 16 amino acids. The ends lost 1 base at V and 1 base at J; junction bases unmatched: 1. The CDR3 DNA reads as TGTGCCAGCAGCTTAGGGACTAGCGGGCGCACAGATACGCAGTATTTT. This gives the protein CASSLGTSGRTDTQYF.

The chain employs TRBV6-5 and TRBJ1-3; 9 nucleotides agree with TRBD1. The CDR3 sequence is 15 residues long. The trim removed 6 bases at V and 1 base at J, leaving 4 bases unmatched. Germline V gene sequence: CDR1 MNHEY, CDR2 SVGAGI. The CDR3 DNA reads TGTGCCAGCAGGGGACAGGGTGCATCTGGAAACACCATATATTTT. Its translation: CASRGQGASGNTIYF.

This chain uses TRBV9 with TRBJ2-4; a weak D match, TRBD2 (6 bases). This CDR3 has 16 amino acids. Trimming shortened V by 4 bases and J by 3 bases, and 17 bases separated the two germline ends. From germline, CDR1 is SGDLS and CDR2 YYNGEE. DNA for the CDR3: TGTGCCAGCAGCCCCCGGGACTCCATGAACAAAAACATTCAGTACTTC. Encoded protein: CASSPRDSMNKNIQYF.